Below, one T cell receptor beta chain is given with its context. cDNA came from approximately 0.5 to 1 ug RNA primed by random hexamers. By means of immunoSEQ multiplex PCR, TCR beta CDR3 spanning 54 Vbeta and 13 Jbeta underwent amplification. Each CDR3 protein gets one entry after TCRdb re-called the immunoSEQ multiplex PCR reads with MiXCR. The data hold about 140,000 distinct CDR3 sequences, with approximately 95% observed a single time. The V end lost 6 bases, the J end lost 2 bases, and 11 bases lay between the germline ends. Germline-derived CDR1 and CDR2 are SQVTM and ANQGSEA. The CDR3 has 12 amino acids. The record originates from a study of CD8 T cells in Susac syndrome.

This sequence originates from a human donor with Susac syndrome. The rearrangement uses TRBV29-1 and TRBJ2-7; a possible D gene is TRBD1 (6 bases). The sample taken for sequencing was CD8+ T cells from PBMCs. The chain's CDR3 is CSVTGSPYEQYF. CDR3 DNA: TGCAGCGTCACAGGGAGCCCCTACGAGCAGTACTTC.